This T cell receptor beta chain appears in the sequencing data of a study of blood T cell repertoires in COVID-19. Across the whole study: The United States, Italy and Spain were the sources of the acute and convalescent COVID-19 samples.

V trimming: 1 base; J trimming: 6 bases; junction bases outside the gene matches: 5. Germline-derived CDR1 and CDR2 are SGHVS and FQNEAQ. The CDR3 spans 15 residues. The authors' processing: Amplification with reference gene primers provided the estimates of nucleated cell counts. Generated by immunoSEQ multiplex PCR, the TCRdb table keeps only in-frame clones and is missing some. The V and J calls and the clone size are those of that table, but D and trimming were determined from the DNA. The repertoire holds about 200,000 clones, with 80% to 90% as singletons. Those enrolled, adults aged roughly 18 to 90 years, came from around 25 US areas. Researchers sorted participants into cohorts using their self-reported clinical history.

This sequence originates from a woman in her 40s with acute COVID-19. V and J are TRBV7-8 and TRBJ1-2; 10 bases fit TRBD1. Material for sequencing was PBMCs or T cells enriched from blood (not recorded which). This chain's CDR3 is CASSLGGQGIHGYTF. CDR3 nucleotides: TGTGCCAGCAGCTTAGGGGGACAGGGGATCCATGGCTACACCTTC.